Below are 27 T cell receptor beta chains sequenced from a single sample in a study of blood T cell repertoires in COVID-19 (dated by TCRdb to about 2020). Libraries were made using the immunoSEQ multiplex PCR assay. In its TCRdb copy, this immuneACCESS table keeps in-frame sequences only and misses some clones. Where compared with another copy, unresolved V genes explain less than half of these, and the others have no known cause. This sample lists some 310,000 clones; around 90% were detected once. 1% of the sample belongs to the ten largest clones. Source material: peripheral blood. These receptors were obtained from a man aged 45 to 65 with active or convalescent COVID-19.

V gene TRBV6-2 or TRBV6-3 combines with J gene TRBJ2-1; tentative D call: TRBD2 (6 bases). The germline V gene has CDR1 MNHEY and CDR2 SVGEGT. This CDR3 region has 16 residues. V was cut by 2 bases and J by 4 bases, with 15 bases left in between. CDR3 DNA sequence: TGTGCCAGCAGTTACCGCCGGGACTCCTTATACAATGAGCAGTTCTTC. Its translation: CASSYRRDSLYNEQFF.

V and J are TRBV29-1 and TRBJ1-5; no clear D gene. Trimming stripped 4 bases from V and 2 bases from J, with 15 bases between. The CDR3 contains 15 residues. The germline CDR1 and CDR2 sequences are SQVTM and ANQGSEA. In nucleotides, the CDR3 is TGCAGCGTTGCCAATATTACTTTCGGCAATCAGCCCCAGCATTTT. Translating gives CSVANITFGNQPQHF.

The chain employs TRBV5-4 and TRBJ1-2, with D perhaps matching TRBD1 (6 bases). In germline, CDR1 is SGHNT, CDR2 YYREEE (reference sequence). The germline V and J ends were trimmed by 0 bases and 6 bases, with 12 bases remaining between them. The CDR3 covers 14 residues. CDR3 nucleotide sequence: TGTGCCAGCAGCTTGGATGGGGGGGCCAATGGCTACACCTTC. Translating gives CASSLDGGANGYTF.

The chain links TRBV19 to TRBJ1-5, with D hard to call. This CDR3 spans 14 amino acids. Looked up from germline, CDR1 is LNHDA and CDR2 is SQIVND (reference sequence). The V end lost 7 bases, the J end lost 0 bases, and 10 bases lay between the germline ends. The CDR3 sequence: CASKMAYSNQPQHF. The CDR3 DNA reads TGTGCCAGTAAGATGGCTTATAGCAATCAGCCCCAGCATTTT.

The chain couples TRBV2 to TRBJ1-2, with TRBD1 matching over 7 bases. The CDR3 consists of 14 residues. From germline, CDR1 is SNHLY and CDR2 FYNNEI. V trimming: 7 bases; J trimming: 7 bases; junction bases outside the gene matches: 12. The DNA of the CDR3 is TGTGCCAGCACCAGAGACAGGGTAGGGAGTGGCTACACCTTC. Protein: CASTRDRVGSGYTF.

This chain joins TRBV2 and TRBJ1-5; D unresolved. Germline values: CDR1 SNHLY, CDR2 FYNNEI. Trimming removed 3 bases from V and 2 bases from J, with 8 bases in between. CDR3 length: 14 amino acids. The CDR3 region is CASSDQRGNQPQHF. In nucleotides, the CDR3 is TGTGCCAGCAGTGATCAACGGGGCAATCAGCCCCAGCATTTT.

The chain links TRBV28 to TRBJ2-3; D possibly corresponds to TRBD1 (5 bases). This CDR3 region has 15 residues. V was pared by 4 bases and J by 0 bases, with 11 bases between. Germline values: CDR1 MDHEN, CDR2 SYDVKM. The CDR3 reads CASSSWTTSTDTQYF. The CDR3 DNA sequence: TGTGCCAGCAGTTCTTGGACAACTAGCACAGATACGCAGTATTTT.

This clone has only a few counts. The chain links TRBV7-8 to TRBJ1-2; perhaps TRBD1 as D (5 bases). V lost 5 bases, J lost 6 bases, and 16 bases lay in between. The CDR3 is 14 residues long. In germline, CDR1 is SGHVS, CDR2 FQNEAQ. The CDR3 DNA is TGTGCCAGCAGCCCGGGGGACCGGGCGCATGGCTACACCTTC. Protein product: CASSPGDRAHGYTF.

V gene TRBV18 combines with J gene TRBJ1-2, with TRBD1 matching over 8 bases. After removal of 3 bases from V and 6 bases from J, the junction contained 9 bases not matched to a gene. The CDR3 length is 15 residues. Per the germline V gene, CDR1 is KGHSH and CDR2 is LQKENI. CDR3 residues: CASSPGTGDFDGYTF. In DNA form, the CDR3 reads TGTGCCAGCTCACCGGGGACAGGAGATTTCGATGGCTACACCTTC.

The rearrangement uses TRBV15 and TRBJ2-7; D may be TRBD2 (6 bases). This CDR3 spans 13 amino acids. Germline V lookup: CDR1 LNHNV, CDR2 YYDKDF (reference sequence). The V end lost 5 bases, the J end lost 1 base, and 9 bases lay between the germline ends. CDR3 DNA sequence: TGTGCCACCAGCGTGACTAGATCCTACGAGCAGTACTTC. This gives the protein CATSVTRSYEQYF.

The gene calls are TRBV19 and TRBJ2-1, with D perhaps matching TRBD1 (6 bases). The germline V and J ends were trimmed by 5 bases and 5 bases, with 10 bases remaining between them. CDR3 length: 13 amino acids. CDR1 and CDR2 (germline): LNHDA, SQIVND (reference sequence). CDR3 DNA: TGTGCCAGTAGTCAACAGGGTGACAATGAGCAGTTCTTC. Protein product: CASSQQGDNEQFF.

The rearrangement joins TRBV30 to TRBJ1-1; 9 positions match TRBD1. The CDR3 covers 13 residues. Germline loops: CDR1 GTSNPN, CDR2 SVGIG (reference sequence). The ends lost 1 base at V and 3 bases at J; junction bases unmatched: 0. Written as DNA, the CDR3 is TGTGCCTGGAGTGGGACAGGGGACACTGAAGCTTTCTTT. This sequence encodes CAWSGTGDTEAFF.

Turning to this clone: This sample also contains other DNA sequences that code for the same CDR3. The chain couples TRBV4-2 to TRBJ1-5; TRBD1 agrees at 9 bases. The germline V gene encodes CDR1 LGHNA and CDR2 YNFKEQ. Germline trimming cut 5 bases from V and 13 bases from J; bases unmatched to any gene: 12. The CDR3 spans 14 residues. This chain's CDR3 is CASSTRDRDGAQHF. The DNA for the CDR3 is TGTGCCAGCAGCACTCGGGACAGGGATGGAGCTCAGCATTTT.

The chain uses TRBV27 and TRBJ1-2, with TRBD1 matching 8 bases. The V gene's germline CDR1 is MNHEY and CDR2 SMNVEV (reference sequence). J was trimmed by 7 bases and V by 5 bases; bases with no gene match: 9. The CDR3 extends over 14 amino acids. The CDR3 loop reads CASSPGQGVFGYTF. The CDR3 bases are TGTGCCAGCAGTCCCGGACAGGGAGTCTTTGGCTACACCTTC.

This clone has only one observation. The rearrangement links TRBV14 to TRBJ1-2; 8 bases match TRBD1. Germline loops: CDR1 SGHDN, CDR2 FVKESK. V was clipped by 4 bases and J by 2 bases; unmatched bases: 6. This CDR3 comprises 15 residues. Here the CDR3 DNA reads TGTGCCAGCAGCCTGAGACAGGGGATAAACTATGGCTACACCTTC. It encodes CASSLRQGINYGYTF.

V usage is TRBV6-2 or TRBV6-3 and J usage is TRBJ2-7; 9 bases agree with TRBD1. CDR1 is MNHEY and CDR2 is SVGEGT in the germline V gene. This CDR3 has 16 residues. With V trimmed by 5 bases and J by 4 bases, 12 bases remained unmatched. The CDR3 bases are TGTGCCAGCAGTCCGGGTGGGACAGGGAGGTTTTACGAGCAGTACTTC. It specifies CASSPGGTGRFYEQYF.

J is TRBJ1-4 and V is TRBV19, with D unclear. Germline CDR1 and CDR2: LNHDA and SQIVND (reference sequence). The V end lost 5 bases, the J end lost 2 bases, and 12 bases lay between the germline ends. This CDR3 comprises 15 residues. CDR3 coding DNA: TGTGCCAGTAGTGCCACGAGTATCACTAATGAAAAACTGTTTTTT. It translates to CASSATSITNEKLFF.

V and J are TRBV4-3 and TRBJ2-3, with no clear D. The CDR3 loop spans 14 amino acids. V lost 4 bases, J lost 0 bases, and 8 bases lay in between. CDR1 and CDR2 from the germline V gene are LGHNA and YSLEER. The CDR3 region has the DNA TGCGCCAGCAGCCTTGCAACTAGCACAGATACGCAGTATTTT. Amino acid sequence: CASSLATSTDTQYF.

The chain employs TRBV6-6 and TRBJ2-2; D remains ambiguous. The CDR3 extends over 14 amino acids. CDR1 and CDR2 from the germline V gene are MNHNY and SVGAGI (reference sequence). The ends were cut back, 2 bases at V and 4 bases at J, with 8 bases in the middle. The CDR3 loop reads CASSYPSGTGELFF. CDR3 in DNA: TGTGCCAGCAGTTACCCTAGTGGCACCGGGGAGCTGTTTTTT.

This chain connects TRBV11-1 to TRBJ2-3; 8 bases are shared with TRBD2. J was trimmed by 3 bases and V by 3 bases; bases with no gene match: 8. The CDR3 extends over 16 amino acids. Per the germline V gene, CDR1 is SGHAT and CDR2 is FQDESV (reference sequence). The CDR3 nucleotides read TGTGCCAGCAGCTTTTATCCCAGCGGGGGTACAGATACGCAGTATTTT. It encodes CASSFYPSGGTDTQYF.

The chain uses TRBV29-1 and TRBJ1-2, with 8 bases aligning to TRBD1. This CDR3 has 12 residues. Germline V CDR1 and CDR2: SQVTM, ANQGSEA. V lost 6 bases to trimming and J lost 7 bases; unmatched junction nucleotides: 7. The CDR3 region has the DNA TGCAGCGTGGGACAGGCCTCTCTTGGCTACACCTTC. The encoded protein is CSVGQASLGYTF.

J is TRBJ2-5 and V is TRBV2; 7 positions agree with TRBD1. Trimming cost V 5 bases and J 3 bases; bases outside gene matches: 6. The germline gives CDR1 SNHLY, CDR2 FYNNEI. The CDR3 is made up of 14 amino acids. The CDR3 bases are TGTGCCAGCAGTTTGACAGGGCGGGAAGAGACCCAGTACTTC. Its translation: CASSLTGREETQYF.

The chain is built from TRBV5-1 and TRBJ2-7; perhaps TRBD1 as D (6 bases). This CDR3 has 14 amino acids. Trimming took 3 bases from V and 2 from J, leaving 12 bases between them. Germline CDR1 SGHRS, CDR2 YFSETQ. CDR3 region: CASSSGQSTYEQYF. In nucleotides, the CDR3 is TGCGCCAGCAGCTCCGGACAGAGCACCTACGAGCAGTACTTC.

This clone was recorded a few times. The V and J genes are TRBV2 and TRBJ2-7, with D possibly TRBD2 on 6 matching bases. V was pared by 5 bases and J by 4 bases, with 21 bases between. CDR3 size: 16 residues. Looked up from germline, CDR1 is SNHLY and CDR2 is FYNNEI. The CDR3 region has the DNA TGTGCCAGCAGTCTAAGAGGGACTTGGACGGAGTACGAGCAGTACTTC. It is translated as CASSLRGTWTEYEQYF.

CDR3 residues: CASSSYGDTIYF. The CDR3 coding sequence is TGTGCCAGCAGCTCCTACGGTGACACCATATATTTT. The chain has TRBV7-2 and TRBJ1-3; no clear D. The CDR3 has 12 residues. Germline V CDR1 and CDR2: SGHTA, FQGNSA. The germline V and J ends were trimmed by 4 bases and 8 bases, with 9 bases remaining between them.

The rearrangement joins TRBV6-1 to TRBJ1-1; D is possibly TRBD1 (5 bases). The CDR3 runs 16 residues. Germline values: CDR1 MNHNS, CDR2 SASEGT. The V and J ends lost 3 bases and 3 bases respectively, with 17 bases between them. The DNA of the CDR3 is TGTGCCAGCAGTGAGATTGAGGGAGGGGAGGACACTGAAGCTTTCTTT. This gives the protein CASSEIEGGEDTEAFF.

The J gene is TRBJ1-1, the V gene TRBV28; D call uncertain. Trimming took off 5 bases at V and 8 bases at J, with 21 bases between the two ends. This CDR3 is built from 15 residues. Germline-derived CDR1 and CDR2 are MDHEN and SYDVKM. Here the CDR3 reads CASSPPSPASEEAFF. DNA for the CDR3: TGTGCCAGCAGTCCCCCTAGCCCGGCCAGCGAAGAAGCTTTCTTT. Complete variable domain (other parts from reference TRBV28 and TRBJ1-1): DVKVTQSSRYLVKRTGEKVFLECVQDMDHENMFWYRQDPGLGLRLIYFSYDVKMKEKGDIPEGYSVSREKKERFSLILESASTNQTSMYLCASSPPSPASEEAFFGQGTRLTVV.